The rows below give T cell receptor beta chains drawn from one sample of a study of a mutant IDH1 vaccine in newly diagnosed glioma. Antigen specificity for these receptors is unknown. Assay: immunoSEQ multiplex PCR; the TCRdb copy retains only in-frame clones and omits some. Of 35,000 to 45,000 clones in the sample, roughly nine tenths were seen once. The sample in question was PBMCs, obtained from a glioma patient whose treatment included an IDH1 peptide vaccine. The source of these receptors is a man aged 40-50 years with glioma. Each CDR3 is given without its conserved first and last residue. The D gene is left open where the match is weak. The size field is filled for only some rows; it gives once, few, many or a size class.

D gene,J gene,V gene,clone size,CDR3 protein
TRBD1,TRBJ1-2,TRBV5-6,.,ASSLGQGSGYT
.,TRBJ1-2,TRBV19,.,ASSIFRGGYGYT
.,TRBJ2-2,TRBV28,.,ASSSPGRRETGELF
.,TRBJ2-3,TRBV6-1,.,ASSEVGDISTDTQY
.,TRBJ2-1,TRBV2,few,ASGLEGGGANEQF
TRBD1,TRBJ2-1,TRBV27,.,ASSWDRSSYNEQF
.,TRBJ1-4,TRBV19,.,ASRDANEKLF
.,TRBJ1-1,TRBV10-3,.,AITPQGDTEAF
.,TRBJ2-5,TRBV5-6,.,ASSLLEGGKETQY
.,TRBJ1-4,TRBV28,.,ASSPGVLHEKLF
.,TRBJ2-3,TRBV13,.,ASSPRTKSTDTQY
TRBD1,TRBJ2-3,TRBV11-3,.,ASSSTGVTDTQY
.,TRBJ2-7,TRBV6-1,.,ASGQQPYEQY
.,TRBJ1-6,TRBV4-2,.,ASSQEVGASGPPLH
.,TRBJ1-4,TRBV7-9,.,ASSSIGQEKLF
TRBD1,TRBJ2-1,TRBV19,.,ASSLSGQGYNEQF
.,TRBJ1-6,TRBV15,.,ATSLDYNSPLH
.,TRBJ1-1,TRBV2,.,ASIRTHNTEAF
.,TRBJ1-5,TRBV4-2,.,ASSQEGRVRNQPQH
TRBD1,TRBJ1-2,TRBV7-9,.,ASSSAGDRGWKSYGYT
TRBD1,TRBJ1-2,TRBV7-2,once,ASSLFGTGYGYT
TRBD2,TRBJ2-3,TRBV2,.,ASSGTSGGRLSTDTQY
.,TRBJ1-2,TRBV18,.,ASSGNRVTGYT
TRBD2,TRBJ2-6,TRBV9,.,ASSVGTSAPSSGANVLT
.,TRBJ2-3,TRBV19,.,ASSIKRGTLSDTQY
.,TRBJ2-5,TRBV2,.,ASSGRGRETQY
.,TRBJ1-5,TRBV27,few,ASSLWGQPQH
.,TRBJ2-1,TRBV6-1,.,ASSERAGLYNEQF
.,TRBJ1-3,TRBV5-4,.,ASSLEVGTGSGNTIY
.,TRBJ2-7,TRBV23-1,once,ASSQSELAYGSSYEQY
.,TRBJ2-5,TRBV5-6,.,ASSVPLGAQETQY
.,TRBJ1-1,TRBV5-1,.,ASSSEGRNTEAF
.,TRBJ2-2,TRBV7-2,once,ASSEILGGATGELF
.,TRBJ1-5,TRBV18,.,ASSARDNNQPQH
TRBD2,TRBJ2-3,TRBV7-6,.,ASSLVRGGQEDTQY
.,TRBJ2-3,TRBV15,.,ATSRDPLNQQY
.,TRBJ2-3,TRBV28,once,ASSSNFLAAGTDTQY
.,TRBJ2-7,TRBV13,.,ASSLAGNEQY
TRBD1,TRBJ2-2,TRBV7-2,once,ASSLVAPGQGVGELF
.,TRBJ2-2,TRBV7-8,.,ASSFHGGELF
.,TRBJ1-2,TRBV11-2,.,ASSLERLNYGYT
.,TRBJ2-1,TRBV4-2,few,ASSTGLNNEQF
TRBD1,TRBJ2-3,TRBV4-2,.,ASSRDRGSTDTQY
.,TRBJ1-3,TRBV9,.,ASSPRVVGGNTIY
.,TRBJ1-4,TRBV7-9,.,ASSSGDNYEKLF
.,TRBJ1-1,TRBV5-5,few,ASSRTMGDPLNTEAF
TRBD1,TRBJ1-1,TRBV19,.,ASSAHRGLNTEAF
.,TRBJ1-2,TRBV6-5,.,ASSESGRYGYT
TRBD2,TRBJ2-3,TRBV11-1,.,ASSLRSGIGADTQY
TRBD2,TRBJ2-3,TRBV4-3,.,ASGGLAGTDTQY